The 15 T cell receptor beta chains in this list originate from one sample, sequenced in a study of T cells after yellow fever vaccination. TCRdb re-called the 5' RACE reads with MiXCR, one entry per CDR3 protein. The table includes 350,000 to 450,000 distinct CDR3 sequences, under 7.5% detected once. The sample in question was PBMCs, obtained 5 days after the yellow fever booster vaccination. These receptor sequences come from a man aged 25 to 45 who received the YFV17D yellow fever vaccine.

This clonotype has just a few counts. The genes are TRBV6-1 and TRBJ2-3; TRBD1 is a possible D gene (6 bases). V lost 2 bases, J lost 4 bases, and 22 bases lay in between. The CDR3 spans 18 residues. Germline V gene sequence: CDR1 MNHNS, CDR2 SASEGT. CDR3 in amino acids: CASSENYAQGLSADTQYF. In DNA form, the CDR3 reads TGTGCCAGCAGTGAAAACTATGCACAGGGATTATCGGCAGATACGCAGTATTTT.

Ten or more counts support this clonotype. The rearrangement links TRBV2 to TRBJ2-1, with D perhaps being TRBD1 or TRBD2 (5 bases each). Trimming took 1 base from V and 11 from J, leaving 15 bases between them. CDR1 is SNHLY and CDR2 is FYNNEI in the germline V gene. This CDR3 contains 14 residues. CDR3 coding DNA: TGTGCCAGCAGTGAAGGGGGGACGGGCGGCCAGCAGTTCTTC. Its translation: CASSEGGTGGQQFF.

In its sample, this clonotype was seen many times. V and J are TRBV20-1 and TRBJ2-2; no firm D call. Looked up from germline, CDR1 is DFQATT and CDR2 is SNEGSKA (reference sequence). Trimming cost V 7 bases and J 6 bases, with 12 bases left between them. CDR3 length equals 12 residues. The CDR3 DNA sequence: TGCAGTGTCATAAGGTCCCCCGGGGAGCTGTTTTTT. Translated, it gives CSVIRSPGELFF.

This clonotype came up many times. The chain combines TRBV11-2 with TRBJ1-5; D is uncertain. This CDR3 contains 13 residues. The germline V and J ends were trimmed by 1 base and 4 bases, with 5 bases remaining between them. Germline V gene sequence: CDR1 SGHAT, CDR2 FQNNGV. CDR3 protein: CASSLVRNQPQHF. The DNA of the CDR3 is TGTGCCAGCAGCTTAGTCCGGAATCAGCCCCAGCATTTT.

In its sample, this clonotype was seen many times. This chain connects TRBV6-5 to TRBJ2-1; no clear D gene. V lost 2 bases to trimming and J lost 4 bases, with 12 bases between them. The CDR3 contains 15 residues. Germline CDR1 reads MNHEY; CDR2 reads SVGAGI. The CDR3 sequence is CASSYVDGSYNEQFF. CDR3 DNA sequence: TGTGCCAGCAGTTACGTAGATGGCAGTTACAATGAGCAGTTCTTC.

This clonotype occurred many times. The chain couples TRBV29-1 to TRBJ2-1; 8 bases align to TRBD2. Losses at the gene ends were 4 bases for V and 9 bases for J; bases not matched to a gene: 11. This CDR3 comprises 14 residues. Germline V gene lookup returns CDR1 SQVTM and CDR2 ANQGSEA. The CDR3 nucleotides are TGCAGCGTTGGGGCTAGCGGGTCGGGGGGTGAGCAGTTCTTC. Encoded protein: CSVGASGSGGEQFF.

This clonotype was observed at least ten times. The V call is TRBV20-1, the J call TRBJ1-5; TRBD1 agrees at 10 bases. V shed 6 bases, J shed 5 bases, and the junction held 4 bases outside the gene matches. Germline V gene lookup returns CDR1 DFQATT and CDR2 SNEGSKA (reference sequence). The CDR3 covers 13 residues. The CDR3 DNA is TGCAGTGCCGCCGGGACAGGGGATCAGCCCCAGCATTTT. As protein: CSAAGTGDQPQHF.

The V and J genes are TRBV6-1 and TRBJ2-1; D is unclear. Trimming removed 6 bases from V and 7 bases from J, with 16 bases in between. CDR1 MNHNS and CDR2 SASEGT come from the germline V gene. This CDR3 has 14 residues. CDR3 DNA: TGTGCCAGCAGAGCCCTACTTGTCTTTAATGAGCAGTTCTTC. Its translation is CASRALLVFNEQFF.

The chain employs TRBV5-4 and TRBJ2-1; perhaps TRBD2 as D (6 bases). The CDR3 has 14 amino acids. Deletions cut 4 bases from V and 8 bases from J, with 16 bases between. The germline V gene has CDR1 SGHNT and CDR2 YYREEE (reference sequence). Written as DNA, the CDR3 is TGTGCCAGCAGCCCCCCTAGCGTACGTGATGAGCAGTTCTTC. It translates to CASSPPSVRDEQFF. Full variable domain (missing parts from reference TRBV5-4 and TRBJ2-1): ETGVTQSPTHLIKTRGQQVTLRCSSQSGHNTVSWYQQALGQGPQFIFQYYREEENGRGNFPPRFSGLQFPNYSSELNVNALELDDSALYLCASSPPSVRDEQFFGPGTRLTVL.

This clonotype was seen a few times. The chain couples TRBV7-2 to TRBJ2-1; possibly TRBD1 or TRBD2 for D (7 bases each). The ends were cut back, 1 base at V and 6 bases at J, with 13 bases in the middle. This CDR3 has 15 residues. The germline V gene encodes CDR1 SGHTA and CDR2 FQGNSA. The CDR3, as DNA: TGTGCCAGCAGCTTAGTCAGGGGGAGGGTCAATGAGCAGTTCTTC. It codes for CASSLVRGRVNEQFF. The variable domain in full, completed from reference TRBV7-2 and TRBJ2-1, reads GAGVSQSPSNKVTEKGKDVELRCDPISGHTALYWYRQSLGQGLEFLIYFQGNSAPDKSGLPSDRFSAERTGGSVSTLTIQRTQQEDSAVYLCASSLVRGRVNEQFFGPGTRLTVL.

This clonotype has a handful of counts. J is TRBJ1-2 and V is TRBV12-3 or TRBV12-4, with D possibly matching TRBD1 (6 bases). Trimming shortened V by 3 bases and J by 6 bases, and 17 bases separated the two germline ends. This CDR3 has 15 amino acids. DNA of the CDR3: TGTGCCAGCAGTTTTGCCCAGGACAGAAGACATGGCTACACCTTC. Its translation is CASSFAQDRRHGYTF.

The J gene is TRBJ2-2, the V gene TRBV5-1, with D tentatively TRBD2 (6 bases). The V gene's germline CDR1 is SGHRS and CDR2 YFSETQ. V was clipped by 3 bases and J by 5 bases, with 17 bases between them. The CDR3 length is 16 residues. Here the CDR3 reads CASSSAGRDRTGELFF. CDR3 DNA: TGCGCCAGCAGCTCGGCGGGGCGGGATAGGACCGGGGAGCTGTTTTTT.

This clonotype was detected only a few times. J is TRBJ2-3 and V is TRBV5-6, with D uncertain. This CDR3 spans 15 amino acids. The V gene lost 4 bases and the J gene lost 5 bases, with 17 bases spanning the gap. Germline loops: CDR1 SGHDT, CDR2 YYEEEE. CDR3 loop: CASSHRAGRRDTQYF. Written as DNA, the CDR3 is TGTGCCAGCAGCCATAGGGCCGGAAGGAGAGATACGCAGTATTTT.

CDR3 region: CASSDAAGYGTEAFF. In DNA form, the CDR3 reads TGTGCCAGCAGTGACGCGGCAGGGTACGGCACTGAAGCTTTCTTT. The chain is built from TRBV2 and TRBJ1-1; D may be TRBD1 (5 bases). The CDR3 has 15 residues. Trimming left V 3 bases short and J 4 bases short, with 15 bases between. Germline CDR1 SNHLY, CDR2 FYNNEI.

This clonotype was seen just once. A much larger clone is a single base away; this may be a read error. V is TRBV7-8 and J is TRBJ2-1; 10 bases align to TRBD2. CDR1 is SGHVS, CDR2 FQNEAQ, per germline. V lost 6 bases, J lost 5 bases, and 4 bases stayed unmatched. The CDR3 sequence is 14 residues long. For the CDR3, the DNA is TGTGCCAGCAGACCAGCGGGAGGGAACAATGAGCAGTTCTTC. Its protein is CASRPAGGNNEQFF.